This TCR beta chain came from a study of blood T cell repertoires in COVID-19. Overall study context: Samples came from the United States, Italy and Spain, spanning acute and convalescent COVID-19. Sample material is recorded as cDNA or gDNA derived from T cells, B-cell-depleted T cells, or PBMCs.

Germline V gene sequence: CDR1 SGHRS, CDR2 YFSETQ. The CDR3 is 14 amino acids. Trimming took off 0 bases at V and 0 bases at J, with 6 bases between the two ends. As handled by the study authors: Cell counts per sample came from amplifying reference gene primers. Libraries were prepared by immunoSEQ multiplex PCR; TCRdb keeps only in-frame clonotypes and omits some of them. V and J calls plus clone size are reproduced from that table; the DNA served to infer D and trimming. The table lists about 240,000 clones, roughly four fifths of them singletons, with roughly 9.6% in the top ten. The receptor's source is a woman older than 75 with acute or convalescent COVID-19. Material: peripheral blood. The rearrangement joins TRBV5-1 to TRBJ1-1, with no clear D. The CDR3 nucleotides read TGCGCCAGCAGCTTGGACGGTGTGAACACTGAAGCTTTCTTT. Amino acid sequence: CASSLDGVNTEAFF.